A single sample is the source of the 10 T cell receptor beta chains below, sequenced in a study of blood T cell repertoires in COVID-19. Profiled with immunoSEQ multiplex PCR; TCRdb holds only in-frame clones, not every one. The sample lists 67,000 or so clones, just under 85% occurring once. Sequenced material: peripheral blood. The receptors come from a man aged 70-80 years with acute or convalescent COVID-19.

The chain carries TRBV11-3 and TRBJ2-1; 10 nucleotides line up with TRBD2. The CDR3 is 15 residues long. The V and J ends lost 5 bases and 8 bases, in that order; junction bases with no gene match: 9. CDR1 and CDR2 (germline): SGHNT, YENEEA. The DNA for the CDR3 is TGTGCCAGCAGCGTTTCGGGACTAGCGCGCGATGAGCAGTTCTTC. It codes for CASSVSGLARDEQFF.

The gene calls are TRBV11-3 and TRBJ2-3, with 8 bases aligning to TRBD2. Germline loops: CDR1 SGHNT, CDR2 YENEEA. The CDR3 spans 14 residues. J was trimmed by 8 bases and V by 5 bases; bases with no gene match: 9. The CDR3 bases are TGTGCCAGCAGCCAAGCGGGAGCTGGCGGTACGCAGTATTTT. Its translation is CASSQAGAGGTQYF.

The V call is TRBV19, the J call TRBJ2-1, with D possibly matching TRBD1 (5 bases). Trimming stripped 3 bases from V and 10 bases from J, with 13 bases between. The CDR3 runs to 13 residues. Germline lookup yields CDR1 LNHDA and CDR2 SQIVND (reference sequence). The CDR3 reads CASSIQQAGEQFF. The DNA of the CDR3 is TGTGCCAGTAGTATCCAACAGGCAGGCGAGCAGTTCTTC.

This chain uses TRBV24-1 with TRBJ1-3, with D possibly being TRBD1 (6 bases). The CDR3 is 15 amino acids. The V end lost 4 bases, the J end lost 4 bases, and 13 bases lay between the germline ends. Germline CDR1 is KGHDR and CDR2 is SFDVKD. CDR3: CATSDPGVAGNTIYF. The CDR3 nucleotides read TGTGCCACCAGTGACCCAGGGGTGGCCGGAAACACCATATATTTT.

This clone is a singleton in its sample. The genes are TRBV30 and TRBJ2-1; 10 nucleotides agree with TRBD2. Germline V gene lookup returns CDR1 GTSNPN and CDR2 SVGIG (reference sequence). Losses at the gene ends were 2 bases for V and 6 bases for J; bases not matched to a gene: 7. The CDR3 has 15 amino acids. Here the CDR3 DNA reads TGTGCCTGGAGTCTTCTAGCGGGAGTAACCAATGAGCAGTTCTTC. It specifies CAWSLLAGVTNEQFF.

V usage is TRBV6-5 and J usage is TRBJ2-3, with 7 bases lining up with TRBD1. CDR3 length: 15 residues. The V and J ends lost 7 bases and 3 bases, in that order; junction bases with no gene match: 10. Germline CDR1 MNHEY, CDR2 SVGAGI. CDR3 in amino acids: CASKAPQGETDTQYF. The DNA for the CDR3 is TGTGCCAGCAAAGCCCCTCAGGGGGAGACAGATACGCAGTATTTT.

This clone was seen once. The J gene is TRBJ2-3, the V gene TRBV28, with a possible D match to TRBD2 (5 bases). This CDR3 is 17 amino acids long. The V gene lost 7 bases and the J gene lost 1 base, with 21 bases spanning the gap. Per germline, CDR1 MDHEN and CDR2 SYDVKM. The CDR3 region is CASTPPPTRMGTDTQYF. Here the CDR3 DNA reads TGTGCCAGCACTCCTCCCCCTACTAGGATGGGCACAGATACGCAGTATTTT.

This chain uses TRBV25-1 with TRBJ1-5; D is perhaps TRBD1 (5 bases). CDR1 and CDR2 (germline): MGHDK, SYGVNS. CDR3 length: 16 residues. V was pared by 0 bases and J by 2 bases, with 11 bases between. CDR3 sequence: CASSEYGGPGNQPQHF. As DNA, the CDR3 is TGTGCCAGCAGTGAATACGGGGGTCCAGGCAATCAGCCCCAGCATTTT.

The chain has TRBV6-5 and TRBJ2-4, with D possibly being TRBD1 (6 bases). Germline V gene lookup returns CDR1 MNHEY and CDR2 SVGAGI. The CDR3 runs 14 residues. With 8 bases removed from V and 1 base from J, the gap between germline ends came to 12 bases. For the CDR3, the DNA is TGTGCCAGCCACAGGGCAGCGGCCAAAAACATTCAGTACTTC. Translated, it gives CASHRAAAKNIQYF.

The chain joins TRBV21-1 to TRBJ2-1; the D call in the table, TRBD2, was not verified against the DNA. TRBV21-1 is designated a pseudogene. This CDR3 is 16 amino acids long. The CDR3 sequence: CASSKGLAGCRNEQFF. In DNA, the CDR3 is TGTGCCAGCAGCAAGGGACTAGCGGGATGTCGCAATGAGCAGTTCTTC.